One sample yielded the 25 T cell receptor beta chains listed below, sequenced in a study of shared clonotypes between healthy human individuals. Clones were read by immunoSEQ multiplex PCR, and TCRdb kept only the in-frame ones, dropping some. The table includes some 800,000 clones, around 93% detected once. CD8 cells regarded as naive lacked CD45RO, were positively chosen for CCR7, and omitted terminally differentiated effector memory CD45RA+ cells. Specimen: naive CD8+ T cells sorted from blood. Every receptor here comes from a man aged 30 to 39 in good health.

J is TRBJ2-5 and V is TRBV9; 7 positions match TRBD2. Germline trimming cut 4 bases from V and 7 bases from J; bases unmatched to any gene: 7. The CDR3 runs 13 residues. Germline V gene lookup returns CDR1 SGDLS and CDR2 YYNGEE. In nucleotides, the CDR3 is TGTGCCAGCAGCCCAGAAGGCGGGGGGACCCAGTACTTC. This sequence encodes CASSPEGGGTQYF.

The rearrangement uses TRBV7-3 and TRBJ2-3, with 9 nucleotides matching TRBD2. The CDR3 spans 15 residues. V lost 5 bases, J lost 4 bases, and 7 bases stayed unmatched. In germline, CDR1 is SGHTA, CDR2 FQGTGA. This CDR3 is CASSISGGGADTQYF. The DNA of the CDR3 is TGTGCCAGCAGCATTAGCGGGGGAGGCGCAGATACGCAGTATTTT.

V and J are TRBV9 and TRBJ2-7, with D perhaps TRBD1 (6 bases). The ends were cut back, 0 bases at V and 2 bases at J, with 12 bases in the middle. Germline V gives CDR1 SGDLS, CDR2 YYNGEE. This CDR3 spans 15 amino acids. The CDR3 DNA follows: TGTGCCAGCAGCGTAGAGTGGGACATCGCCTACGAGCAGTACTTC. It is translated as CASSVEWDIAYEQYF.

The count of this clone is one. The chain has TRBV7-9 and TRBJ2-1; no definite D call. The V end was cut by 3 bases, the J end by 6 bases, with 6 bases between. The germline V gene has CDR1 SEHNR and CDR2 FQNEAQ (reference sequence). CDR3 length: 12 residues. The CDR3 here is CASSFNLNEQFF. In DNA form, the CDR3 reads TGTGCCAGCAGCTTCAATCTCAATGAGCAGTTCTTC. The entire variable domain, with the rest obtained from reference TRBV7-9 and TRBJ2-1, is as follows: DTGVSQNPRHKITKRGQNVTFRCDPISEHNRLYWYRQTLGQGPEFLTYFQNEAQLEKSRLLSDRFSAERPKGSFSTLEIQRTEQGDSAMYLCASSFNLNEQFFGPGTRLTVL.

The chain links TRBV5-5 to TRBJ2-1; the D is unclear. V was shortened by 0 bases and J by 5 bases, with 15 bases between the two germline ends. This CDR3 has 16 amino acids. Germline values: CDR1 SGHKS, CDR2 YYEKEE (reference sequence). The CDR3 coding sequence is TGTGCCAGCAGCTTGGAACGGGTTTTAACCGACAATGAGCAGTTCTTC. This encodes CASSLERVLTDNEQFF. The full variable domain, in which reference TRBV5-5 and TRBJ2-1 provide the parts outside the CDR3, is DAGVTQSPTHLIKTRGQQVTLRCSPISGHKSVSWYQQVLGQGPQFIFQYYEKEERGRGNFPDRFSARQFPNYSSELNVNALLLGDSALYLCASSLERVLTDNEQFFGPGTRLTVL.

The CDR3 sequence is CASSQPGRGEGYTF. The CDR3 DNA sequence: TGCGCCAGCAGCCAGCCCGGACGGGGAGAGGGCTACACCTTC. This chain joins TRBV4-1 and TRBJ1-2; D ambiguous. V was cut by 3 bases and J by 8 bases, with 16 bases left in between. Germline V gene data show CDR1 as MGHRA and CDR2 as YSYEKL. The CDR3 length is 14 residues.

V gene TRBV7-6 combines with J gene TRBJ2-7, with a weak D call TRBD1 (6 bases). V dropped 5 bases and J dropped 6 bases, with 17 bases sitting between them. The length of the CDR3 is 14 residues. The germline V gene has CDR1 SGHVS and CDR2 FNYEAQ. The CDR3 DNA reads TGTGCCAGCAGCCTTGACAGGTCGCTACGCGAGCAGTACTTC. Protein: CASSLDRSLREQYF. Together with reference TRBV7-6 and TRBJ2-7, the CDR3 gives the full variable domain: GAGVSQSPRYKVTKRGQDVALRCDPISGHVSLYWYRQALGQGPEFLTYFNYEAQQDKSGLPNDRFSAERPEGSISTLTIQRTEQRDSAMYRCASSLDRSLREQYFGPGTRLTVT.

Here the CDR3 DNA reads TGTGCCAGCAGGACCCGTAATGAGCAGTTCTTC. This codes for CASRTRNEQFF. The chain carries TRBV2 and TRBJ2-1; D gene unclear. The CDR3 is 11 amino acids. CDR1 and CDR2 from the germline V gene are SNHLY and FYNNEI. V was pared by 6 bases and J by 7 bases, with 7 bases between. The full variable domain, completed using reference TRBV2 and TRBJ2-1, is EPEVTQTPSHQVTQMGQEVILRCVPISNHLYFYWYRQILGQKVEFLVSFYNNEISEKSEIFDDQFSVERPDGSNFTLKIRSTKLEDSAMYFCASRTRNEQFFGPGTRLTVL.

The chain combines TRBV27 with TRBJ2-7; TRBD2 might be the D (6 bases). The CDR3 length is 13 residues. Germline CDR1 MNHEY, CDR2 SMNVEV (reference sequence). V lost 4 bases and J 4 bases, leaving 11 bases between the germline ends. The CDR3 nucleotides read TGTGCCAGCAGTTGGCGGGACGAATACGAGCAGTACTTC. Protein: CASSWRDEYEQYF.

V usage is TRBV7-9 and J usage is TRBJ2-7; D remains unclear. Germline V lookup: CDR1 SEHNR, CDR2 FQNEAQ (reference sequence). This CDR3 region has 12 residues. Trimming removed 2 bases at V and 6 bases at J, with 8 bases between. CDR3: CASSLLASEQYF. CDR3 in DNA: TGTGCCAGCAGCTTATTGGCCTCCGAGCAGTACTTC. Complete variable domain (other parts from reference TRBV7-9 and TRBJ2-7): DTGVSQNPRHKITKRGQNVTFRCDPISEHNRLYWYRQTLGQGPEFLTYFQNEAQLEKSRLLSDRFSAERPKGSFSTLEIQRTEQGDSAMYLCASSLLASEQYFGPGTRLTVT.

J is TRBJ2-2 and V is TRBV5-4, with 7 positions matching TRBD2. CDR1 is SGHNT, CDR2 YYREEE, per germline (reference sequence). J lost 4 bases, V lost 2 bases, and 14 bases had no gene match. This CDR3 comprises 18 residues. Written as DNA, the CDR3 is TGTGCCAGCAGCTTCGCCCGGGGAGGGTCGGATCGCACCGGGGAGCTGTTTTTT. Translating gives CASSFARGGSDRTGELFF. The full variable domain, rest sourced from reference TRBV5-4 and TRBJ2-2, is ETGVTQSPTHLIKTRGQQVTLRCSSQSGHNTVSWYQQALGQGPQFIFQYYREEENGRGNFPPRFSGLQFPNYSSELNVNALELDDSALYLCASSFARGGSDRTGELFFGEGSRLTVL.

The J gene is TRBJ2-1, the V gene TRBV6-5; 9 bases are shared with TRBD1. Germline V gives CDR1 MNHEY, CDR2 SVGAGI. V shed 8 bases and J 8 bases; nucleotides not matched to a gene: 13. The CDR3 length is 15 residues. In DNA, the CDR3 is TGTGCCAGCGGCGTGGACAGGGGTAGTTGGCATGAGCAGTTCTTC. Translated, it gives CASGVDRGSWHEQFF.

This sequence joins TRBV15 and TRBJ2-5; D perhaps matches TRBD2 (5 bases). Trimming took 6 bases from V and 5 from J, leaving 22 bases between them. Germline V gene lookup returns CDR1 LNHNV and CDR2 YYDKDF (reference sequence). The CDR3 is made up of 16 amino acids. Here the CDR3 reads CATSHQASGRGETQYF. In nucleotides, the CDR3 is TGTGCCACCAGTCATCAAGCGTCGGGTCGAGGGGAGACCCAGTACTTC.

This clone was recorded many times. The V call is TRBV6-4, the J call TRBJ2-1; the match to TRBD2 covers 10 bases. Germline assignment: CDR1 MRHNA and CDR2 SNTAGT. The CDR3 runs to 15 residues. V shed 3 bases, J shed 8 bases, and the junction held 7 bases outside the gene matches. CDR3 in amino acids: CASSEASGSVDEQFF. CDR3 coding DNA: TGTGCCAGCAGTGAGGCTAGCGGGAGTGTTGATGAGCAGTTCTTC.

The rearrangement joins TRBV7-2 to TRBJ2-5, with 10 bases that match TRBD1. CDR1 SGHTA and CDR2 FQGNSA come from the germline V gene. This CDR3 is built from 15 residues. The trim removed 5 bases at V and 5 bases at J, leaving 8 bases unmatched. The CDR3 DNA reads as TGTGCCAGCAGCACCGCGACAGGGGGCCTGGAGACCCAGTACTTC. Protein sequence: CASSTATGGLETQYF.

The chain has TRBV2 and TRBJ1-4; D call uncertain. CDR1 and CDR2 (germline): SNHLY, FYNNEI. This CDR3 has 13 residues. V lost 10 bases and J lost 1, with 10 bases in between. The CDR3 loop is CATVGGTNEKLFF. Here the CDR3 DNA reads TGTGCCACGGTGGGTGGAACTAATGAAAAACTGTTTTTT. The entire variable domain, with the rest obtained from reference TRBV2 and TRBJ1-4, is as follows: EPEVTQTPSHQVTQMGQEVILRCVPISNHLYFYWYRQILGQKVEFLVSFYNNEISEKSEIFDDQFSVERPDGSNFTLKIRSTKLEDSAMYFCATVGGTNEKLFFGSGTQLSVL.

This clone was detected once. V usage is TRBV27 and J usage is TRBJ2-1; TRBD1 matches 8 bases. Per the germline V gene, CDR1 is MNHEY and CDR2 is SMNVEV (reference sequence). V lost 0 bases to trimming and J lost 6 bases; unmatched junction nucleotides: 10. The CDR3 loop spans 17 amino acids. The CDR3 DNA sequence: TGTGCCAGCAGTTTATCGAAGACAGGGGCGACAGTCAATGAGCAGTTCTTC. Protein sequence: CASSLSKTGATVNEQFF.

This clone occurred once. This chain connects TRBV6-1 to TRBJ2-3; perhaps TRBD1 as D (6 bases). Trimming shortened V by 6 bases and J by 0 bases, and 13 bases separated the two germline ends. CDR1 and CDR2 from the germline V gene are MNHNS and SASEGT. The CDR3 loop spans 15 amino acids. CDR3 bases: TGTGCCAGCAGGGGGCGGACAGAGAGCACAGATACGCAGTATTTT. Its protein product is CASRGRTESTDTQYF.

This clone was seen a few times. V and J are TRBV5-6 and TRBJ2-5; D gene unclear. This CDR3 is 12 amino acids long. Trimming removed 2 bases at V and 0 bases at J, with 2 bases between. CDR1 and CDR2 (germline): SGHDT, YYEEEE. The CDR3 DNA follows: TGTGCCAGCAGCTTATACCAAGAGACCCAGTACTTC. Encoded protein: CASSLYQETQYF.

The chain recombines TRBV4-1 with TRBJ2-1; 10 nucleotides agree with TRBD1. The CDR3 runs 18 residues. Trimming removed 0 bases from V and 6 bases from J; junction bases left unmatched: 11. Germline V gene data show CDR1 as MGHRA and CDR2 as YSYEKL. The CDR3, as DNA: TGCGCCAGCAGCCAAGATAGGGTGACAGGGGGCGCGGTCAATGAGCAGTTCTTC. Translation gives CASSQDRVTGGAVNEQFF.

The chain recombines TRBV7-9 with TRBJ1-5, with D perhaps TRBD1 (5 bases). The CDR3 runs to 14 residues. The germline CDR1 and CDR2 sequences are SEHNR and FQNEAQ (reference sequence). V was cut by 6 bases and J by 5 bases, with 14 bases left in between. The CDR3 DNA sequence: TGTGCCAGCAGTGCGCAGGGCTCGCATCAGCCCCAGCATTTT. Amino acid sequence: CASSAQGSHQPQHF.

CDR3 in DNA: TGTGCCAGCACCCAGGGGGGCCCTCGCTCCTACGAGCAGTACTTC. Protein product: CASTQGGPRSYEQYF. The chain employs TRBV27 and TRBJ2-7; possible D gene TRBD1, 7 bases. Germline-derived CDR1 and CDR2 are MNHEY and SMNVEV (reference sequence). This CDR3 is 15 amino acids long. Trimming cost V 7 bases and J 0 bases, with 16 bases left between them.

The chain recombines TRBV27 with TRBJ2-3; maybe TRBD2 (5 bases). This CDR3 is 15 amino acids long. V shed 4 bases and J shed 3 bases, with 14 bases lying between them. The V gene's germline CDR1 is MNHEY and CDR2 SMNVEV (reference sequence). The CDR3 DNA is TGTGCCAGCAGTTATAACAGTTGGAGGACAGATACGCAGTATTTT. It translates to CASSYNSWRTDTQYF.

This clone was seen a single time. The chain is built from TRBV6-5 and TRBJ2-7; a possible D gene is TRBD2 (6 bases). The germline CDR1 and CDR2 sequences are MNHEY and SVGAGI. V was trimmed by 4 bases and J by 2 bases, leaving 6 bases between them. This CDR3 has 12 amino acids. The CDR3 DNA reads TGTGCCAGCAGTTCGGGAGCCTACGAGCAGTACTTC. Protein: CASSSGAYEQYF.

The chain employs TRBV19 and TRBJ2-5; TRBD1 matches at 8 bases. This CDR3 region has 15 residues. Looked up from germline, CDR1 is LNHDA and CDR2 is SQIVND (reference sequence). J lost 5 bases, V lost 7 bases, and 12 bases had no gene match. The CDR3 region has the DNA TGTGCCAGTACCGCGAGGCCGGACAGGGATGAGACCCAGTACTTC. Amino acids: CASTARPDRDETQYF.